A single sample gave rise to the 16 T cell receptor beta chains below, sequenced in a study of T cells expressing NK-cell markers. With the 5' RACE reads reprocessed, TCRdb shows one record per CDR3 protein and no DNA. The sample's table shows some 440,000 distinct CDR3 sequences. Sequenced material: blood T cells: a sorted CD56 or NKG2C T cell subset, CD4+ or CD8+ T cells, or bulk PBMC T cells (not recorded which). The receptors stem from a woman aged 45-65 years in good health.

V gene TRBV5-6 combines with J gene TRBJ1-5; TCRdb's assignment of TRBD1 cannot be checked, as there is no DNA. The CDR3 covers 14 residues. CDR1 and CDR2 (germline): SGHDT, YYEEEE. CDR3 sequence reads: CASSFGQGLQPQHF.

CDR3 sequence reads: CASGPSPALQAAFSGYTF. The gene calls are TRBV12-5 and TRBJ1-2. The CDR3 loop spans 18 amino acids. The V gene's germline CDR1 is LGHNT and CDR2 FRNRAP.

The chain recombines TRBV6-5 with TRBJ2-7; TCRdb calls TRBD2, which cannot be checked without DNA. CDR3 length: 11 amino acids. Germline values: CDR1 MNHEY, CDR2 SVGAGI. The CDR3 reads CASSRGREQYF.

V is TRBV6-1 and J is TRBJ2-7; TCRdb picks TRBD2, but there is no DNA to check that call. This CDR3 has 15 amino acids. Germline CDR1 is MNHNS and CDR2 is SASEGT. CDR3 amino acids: CASSPLAGGPNEQYF.

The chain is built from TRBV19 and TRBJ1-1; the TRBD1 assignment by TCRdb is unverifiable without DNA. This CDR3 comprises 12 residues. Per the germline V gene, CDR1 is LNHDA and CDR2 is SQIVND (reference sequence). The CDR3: CASSYRGPGAFF.

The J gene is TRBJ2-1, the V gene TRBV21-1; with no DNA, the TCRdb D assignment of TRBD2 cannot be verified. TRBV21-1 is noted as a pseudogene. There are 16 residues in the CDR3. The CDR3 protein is CASSPLEREVRGEQFF.

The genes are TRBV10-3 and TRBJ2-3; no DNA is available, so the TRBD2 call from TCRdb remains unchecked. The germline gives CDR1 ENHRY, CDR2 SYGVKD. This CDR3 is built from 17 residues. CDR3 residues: CAISGSGRRTSTDTQYF.

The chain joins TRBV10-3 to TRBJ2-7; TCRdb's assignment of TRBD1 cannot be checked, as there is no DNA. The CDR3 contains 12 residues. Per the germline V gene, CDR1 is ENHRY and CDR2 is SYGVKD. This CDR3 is CAISAGEFGQYF.

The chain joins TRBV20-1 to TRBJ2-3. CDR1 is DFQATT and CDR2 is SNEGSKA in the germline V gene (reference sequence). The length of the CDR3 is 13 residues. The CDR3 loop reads CSAERLALDTQYF.

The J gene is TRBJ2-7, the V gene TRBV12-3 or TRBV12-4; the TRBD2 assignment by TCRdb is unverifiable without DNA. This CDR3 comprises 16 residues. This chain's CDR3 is CASSLNMAGLSYEQYF.

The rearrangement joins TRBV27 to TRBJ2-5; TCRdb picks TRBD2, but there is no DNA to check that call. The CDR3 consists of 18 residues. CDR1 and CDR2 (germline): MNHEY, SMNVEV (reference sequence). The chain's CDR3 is CASSRKAGLAGRQETQYF.

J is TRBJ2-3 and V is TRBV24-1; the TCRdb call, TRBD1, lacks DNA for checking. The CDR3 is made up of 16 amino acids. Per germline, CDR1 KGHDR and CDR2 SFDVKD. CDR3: CATSVRVPGTGDTQYF.

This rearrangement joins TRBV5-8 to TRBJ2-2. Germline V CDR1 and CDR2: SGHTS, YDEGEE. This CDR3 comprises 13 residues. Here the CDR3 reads CASTPANTGELFF.

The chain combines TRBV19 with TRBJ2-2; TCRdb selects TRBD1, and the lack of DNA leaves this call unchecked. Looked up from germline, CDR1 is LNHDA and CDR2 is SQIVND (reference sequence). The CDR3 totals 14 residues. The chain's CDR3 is CASSIEGDTGELFF.

The CDR3 protein is CSARERVTNEKLFF. V and J are TRBV20-1 and TRBJ1-4. Germline CDR1 reads DFQATT; CDR2 reads SNEGSKA (reference sequence). The CDR3 is made up of 14 amino acids.

The CDR3 loop reads CASALHEGMVLGNQPQHF. This chain connects TRBV19 to TRBJ1-5. Germline loops: CDR1 LNHDA, CDR2 SQIVND (reference sequence). The CDR3 is 18 residues long.